What follows are 12 T cell receptor beta chains derived from one specimen sequenced in a study of blood T cell repertoires in COVID-19. Clones were read by immunoSEQ multiplex PCR, and TCRdb kept only the in-frame ones, dropping some. The sample contains tens of thousands of clones, about 87% of which appear only once. Sequencing was carried out using peripheral blood. The receptors were sampled from a human donor in a cohort sampled during active COVID-19.

This clone was recorded only once. The rearrangement uses TRBV7-9 and TRBJ1-1; D is unclear. This CDR3 has 14 residues. Germline values: CDR1 SEHNR, CDR2 FQNEAQ (reference sequence). Trimming removed 3 bases at V and 4 bases at J, with 12 bases between. The CDR3 sequence: CASSFSTSGTEAFF. In nucleotides, the CDR3 is TGTGCCAGCAGCTTTAGCACCTCTGGCACTGAAGCTTTCTTT.

The count of this clone is one. This chain uses TRBV20-1 with TRBJ1-2, with TRBD1 as a possible D gene (5 bases). CDR1 DFQATT and CDR2 SNEGSKA come from the germline V gene (reference sequence). Between the trimmed V and J ends, which lost 8 bases and 5 bases, there was a span of 12 bases. The CDR3 sequence is 11 residues long. The CDR3 sequence is CSFKRGYGYTF. The CDR3 region has the DNA TGCAGTTTCAAAAGGGGTTATGGCTACACCTTC.

The chain employs TRBV3-1 (or the pseudogene TRBV3-2) and TRBJ1-3; D is perhaps TRBD1 (6 bases). CDR3 length: 14 amino acids. Germline CDR1 LGHDT, CDR2 YNNKEL (reference sequence). V lost 5 bases, J lost 4 bases, and 12 bases lay in between. Written as DNA, the CDR3 is TGTGCCAGCAGCGGCGGCGGGGGCGGAAACACCATATATTTT. Translating it yields CASSGGGGGNTIYF.

V usage is TRBV28 and J usage is TRBJ1-5; 8 nucleotides align to TRBD1. Germline values: CDR1 MDHEN, CDR2 SYDVKM. This CDR3 comprises 14 residues. Trimming took 8 bases from V and 7 from J; bases not matched to a gene: 10. CDR3 amino acids: CASRKSGTGQPQHF. The CDR3, as DNA: TGTGCCAGCCGGAAATCGGGGACAGGCCAGCCCCAGCATTTT.

The chain combines TRBV7-8 with TRBJ1-4; D possibly corresponds to TRBD1 (5 bases). The length of the CDR3 is 14 residues. Trimming removed 5 bases from V and 7 bases from J, with 14 bases in between. Germline CDR1 is SGHVS and CDR2 is FQNEAQ. This CDR3 is CASSGGGSGEKLFF. The CDR3 DNA follows: TGTGCCAGCAGCGGGGGGGGATCCGGTGAAAAACTGTTTTTT.

This chain's CDR3 is CASSGTGNYGYTF. CDR3 bases: TGTGCCAGCAGCGGTACAGGGAACTATGGCTACACCTTC. The chain has TRBV6-6 and TRBJ1-2; D is perhaps TRBD1 (6 bases). Trimming stripped 6 bases from V and 2 bases from J, with 10 bases between. The germline gives CDR1 MNHNY, CDR2 SVGAGI (reference sequence). The CDR3 length is 13 residues.

The chain uses TRBV5-1 and TRBJ2-5; D might be TRBD1 (6 bases). From germline, CDR1 is SGHRS and CDR2 YFSETQ. Trimming removed 3 bases from V and 5 bases from J, with 14 bases in between. There are 14 residues in the CDR3. This chain's CDR3 is CASSYNRVRETQYF. The CDR3 coding sequence is TGCGCCAGCAGCTATAACAGGGTGCGCGAGACCCAGTACTTC. Full variable domain (remainder filled in from reference TRBV5-1 and TRBJ2-5): KAGVTQTPRYLIKTRGQQVTLSCSPISGHRSVSWYQQTPGQGLQFLFEYFSETQRNKGNFPGRFSGRQFSNSRSEMNVSTLELGDSALYLCASSYNRVRETQYFGPGTRLLVL.

V and J are TRBV9 and TRBJ1-4; D is perhaps TRBD1 (5 bases). Trimming left V 4 bases short and J 1 base short, with 17 bases between. CDR3 length equals 17 residues. Germline V lookup: CDR1 SGDLS, CDR2 YYNGEE. The CDR3 is CASSTREGLGTNEKLFF. In DNA, the CDR3 is TGTGCCAGCAGCACCCGGGAGGGGCTCGGAACTAATGAAAAACTGTTTTTT.

This chain joins TRBV4-2 and TRBJ2-7, with TRBD2 matching 9 bases. After removal of 4 bases from V and 3 bases from J, the junction contained 7 bases not matched to a gene. CDR3 length: 15 residues. Germline CDR1 and CDR2: LGHNA and YNFKEQ. The CDR3 bases are TGTGCCAGCAGCCGAGAGCGGGGGGCTTACTACGAGCAGTACTTC. Its protein is CASSRERGAYYEQYF.

V is TRBV11-3 and J is TRBJ2-1; perhaps TRBD2 as D (5 bases). Trimming removed 3 bases at V and 10 bases at J, with 7 bases between. This CDR3 has 11 amino acids. Germline V gives CDR1 SGHNT, CDR2 YENEEA. In DNA form, the CDR3 reads TGTGCCAGCAGCTTTTCGGGGGAGCAGTTCTTC. This encodes CASSFSGEQFF.

This chain connects TRBV6-4 to TRBJ1-4; 8 bases line up with TRBD1. V was pared by 4 bases and J by 8 bases, with 9 bases of the junction left unmatched. This CDR3 is built from 15 residues. Germline V lookup: CDR1 MRHNA, CDR2 SNTAGT. The CDR3 is CASSVARGQKEKLFF. As DNA, the CDR3 is TGTGCCAGCAGTGTCGCCAGGGGGCAAAAGGAAAAACTGTTTTTT.

This sequence joins TRBV28 and TRBJ1-6; D is undetermined. The germline gives CDR1 MDHEN, CDR2 SYDVKM. CDR3 length: 16 residues. V was cut by 5 bases and J by 0 bases, with 11 bases left in between. The CDR3 loop is CASSAPYSSYNSPLHF. CDR3 nucleotides: TGTGCCAGCAGTGCCCCCTATAGCTCCTATAATTCACCCCTCCACTTT.